The 10 T cell receptor beta chains presented below share a single source sample, sequenced in a study of blood T cell repertoires in COVID-19. Repertoires were generated with immunoSEQ multiplex PCR, while TCRdb's copy carries only in-frame clones and drops some. The sample has about 70,000 clones; roughly 89% are singletons. The material sequenced was peripheral blood. The receptors stem from a man in his sixties with acute or convalescent COVID-19.

Concerning this clone itself: Other nucleotide sequences in the sample specify the same CDR3. The chain carries TRBV5-1 and TRBJ1-2, with D possibly TRBD1 on 5 matching bases. The V end lost 3 bases, the J end lost 4 bases, and 10 bases lay between the germline ends. Germline V CDR1 and CDR2: SGHRS, YFSETQ. This CDR3 has 13 residues. CDR3 DNA sequence: TGCGCCAGCAGCTACGACAGAAGCTATGGCTACACCTTC. Translation: CASSYDRSYGYTF.

This sequence joins TRBV15 and TRBJ2-3; D uncertain. The CDR3 covers 11 residues. V was shortened by 2 bases and J by 10 bases, with 7 bases between the two germline ends. Germline values: CDR1 LNHNV, CDR2 YYDKDF (reference sequence). CDR3 DNA: TGTGCCACCAGCAGACAGGTTTCGCAGTATTTT. Its translation: CATSRQVSQYF.

The chain uses TRBV7-9 and TRBJ1-1, with D perhaps TRBD1 (6 bases). With 6 bases removed from V and 3 bases from J, the gap between germline ends came to 23 bases. The V gene's germline CDR1 is SEHNR and CDR2 FQNEAQ (reference sequence). The CDR3 is 17 residues long. CDR3: CASRPTLRGLGDTEAFF. The CDR3 DNA is TGTGCCAGCAGACCCACCTTGAGGGGGTTGGGAGACACTGAAGCTTTCTTT.

The V call is TRBV6-4, the J call TRBJ2-1; a weak D match, TRBD1 (6 bases). CDR3 length: 12 residues. With 2 bases removed from V and 15 bases from J, the gap between germline ends came to 14 bases. The germline CDR1 and CDR2 sequences are MRHNA and SNTAGT. The CDR3 DNA follows: TGTGCCAGCAGTGACCTGGCAGGGGCCGCGTTCTTC. Protein: CASSDLAGAAFF.

The chain uses TRBV27 and TRBJ1-2, with TRBD1 identical over 9 bases. The junction had 23 bases not matched to a gene; V was cut back by 7 bases and J by 14 bases. CDR3 length equals 16 residues. Germline CDR1 reads MNHEY; CDR2 reads SMNVEV (reference sequence). Here the CDR3 reads CASTSITGTGTNWWTF. CDR3 nucleotides: TGTGCCAGCACATCGATCACCGGGACAGGGACTAATTGGTGGACCTTC.

The J gene is TRBJ2-1, the V gene TRBV13; TRBD2 aligns across 10 bases. Trimming cost V 5 bases and J 5 bases; bases outside gene matches: 6. Germline values: CDR1 PRHDT, CDR2 FYEKMQ (reference sequence). This CDR3 spans 15 amino acids. Here the CDR3 DNA reads TGTGCCAGCAGCCAACCTAGCGGGGGAAACAATGAGCAGTTCTTC. It yields the protein CASSQPSGGNNEQFF.

This chain joins TRBV6-6 and TRBJ2-3, with 7 nucleotides matching TRBD2. CDR1 is MNHNY and CDR2 is SVGAGI in the germline V gene (reference sequence). CDR3 length: 16 amino acids. Unmatched junction bases numbered 10, after V lost 2 bases and J lost 5 bases. The CDR3 DNA is TGTGCCAGCAGTTACCCCCTAGCGGAGCTGGGAGATACGCAGTATTTT. This translates into CASSYPLAELGDTQYF.

The rearrangement joins TRBV12-5 to TRBJ2-1; D may be TRBD1 (5 bases). Per the germline V gene, CDR1 is LGHNT and CDR2 is FRNRAP. The CDR3 totals 15 residues. V lost 4 bases, J lost 0 bases, and 10 bases lay in between. The CDR3 bases are TGTGCTAGTGGTTGGGGCCAGAGCTCCTACAATGAGCAGTTCTTC. Its translation: CASGWGQSSYNEQFF.

The rearrangement joins TRBV4-1 to TRBJ2-7, with 7 bases identical to TRBD1. In germline, CDR1 is MGHRA, CDR2 YSYEKL. Trimming at V came to 1 base and at J to 3 bases, leaving 9 bases not matched to a gene. The CDR3 sequence is 16 residues long. The DNA of the CDR3 is TGCGCCAGCAGCCAAGTAACCGGGACAGCCTTCTACGAGCAGTACTTC. Translation gives CASSQVTGTAFYEQYF.

The chain is built from TRBV20-1 and TRBJ1-4; 8 positions match TRBD1. V dropped 3 bases and J dropped 4; count of bases not matched to a gene: 4. CDR1 DFQATT and CDR2 SNEGSKA come from the germline V gene (reference sequence). CDR3 length: 14 residues. CDR3 DNA: TGCAGTGCTAGTACAGGGGGTTATAATGAAAAACTGTTTTTT. As protein: CSASTGGYNEKLFF.